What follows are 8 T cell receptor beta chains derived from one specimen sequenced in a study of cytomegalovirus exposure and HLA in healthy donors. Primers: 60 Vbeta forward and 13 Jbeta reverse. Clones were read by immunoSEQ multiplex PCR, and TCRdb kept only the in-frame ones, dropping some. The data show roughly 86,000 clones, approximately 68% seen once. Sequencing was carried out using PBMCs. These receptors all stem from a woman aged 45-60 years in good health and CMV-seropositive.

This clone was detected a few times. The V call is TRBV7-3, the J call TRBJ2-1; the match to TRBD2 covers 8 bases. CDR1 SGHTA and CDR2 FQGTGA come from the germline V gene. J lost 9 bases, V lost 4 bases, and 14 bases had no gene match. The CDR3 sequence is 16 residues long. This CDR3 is CASSSPDGGARVEQFF. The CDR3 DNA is TGTGCCAGCAGCTCCCCTGACGGGGGGGCTCGAGTTGAGCAGTTCTTC.

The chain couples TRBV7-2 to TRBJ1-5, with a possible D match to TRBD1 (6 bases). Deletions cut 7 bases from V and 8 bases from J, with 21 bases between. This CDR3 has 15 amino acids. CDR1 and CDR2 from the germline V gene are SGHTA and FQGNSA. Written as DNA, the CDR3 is TGTGCCAGCACCACGACCCCCCAACAGGGAGAGCCCCAGCATTTT. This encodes CASTTTPQQGEPQHF.

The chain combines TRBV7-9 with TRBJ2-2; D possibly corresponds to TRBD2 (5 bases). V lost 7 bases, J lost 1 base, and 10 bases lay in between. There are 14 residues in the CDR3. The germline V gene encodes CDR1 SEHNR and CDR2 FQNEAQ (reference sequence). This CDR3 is CASNPSLNTGELFF. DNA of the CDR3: TGTGCCAGCAACCCTAGCCTGAACACCGGGGAGCTGTTTTTT.

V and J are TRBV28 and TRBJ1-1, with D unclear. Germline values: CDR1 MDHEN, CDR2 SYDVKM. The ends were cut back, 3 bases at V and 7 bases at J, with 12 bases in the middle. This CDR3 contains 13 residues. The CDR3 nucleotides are TGTGCCAGCAGTTTCGAGTCGAGGAGTGAAGCTTTCTTT. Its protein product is CASSFESRSEAFF. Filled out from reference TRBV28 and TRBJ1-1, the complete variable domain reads DVKVTQSSRYLVKRTGEKVFLECVQDMDHENMFWYRQDPGLGLRLIYFSYDVKMKEKGDIPEGYSVSREKKERFSLILESASTNQTSMYLCASSFESRSEAFFGQGTRLTVV.

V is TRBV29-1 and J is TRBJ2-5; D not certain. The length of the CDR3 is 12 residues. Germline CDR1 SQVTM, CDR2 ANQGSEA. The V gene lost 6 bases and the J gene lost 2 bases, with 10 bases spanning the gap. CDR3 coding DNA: TGCAGCGTACCGACACGTCAAGAGACCCAGTACTTC. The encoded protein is CSVPTRQETQYF.

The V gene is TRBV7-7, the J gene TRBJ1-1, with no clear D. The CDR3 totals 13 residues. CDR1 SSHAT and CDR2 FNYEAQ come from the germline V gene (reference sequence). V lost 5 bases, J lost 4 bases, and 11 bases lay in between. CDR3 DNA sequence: TGTGCCAGCAGCCCGTTCATGAGCACTGAAGCTTTCTTT. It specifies CASSPFMSTEAFF.

The CDR3 DNA reads TGTGCCAGCAGCTTCGGCGGAGGAAACACCATATATTTT. Translation gives CASSFGGGNTIYF. The chain couples TRBV5-6 to TRBJ1-3; no clear D. V lost 2 bases to trimming and J lost 4 bases, with 7 bases between them. There are 13 residues in the CDR3. Germline V CDR1 and CDR2: SGHDT, YYEEEE.

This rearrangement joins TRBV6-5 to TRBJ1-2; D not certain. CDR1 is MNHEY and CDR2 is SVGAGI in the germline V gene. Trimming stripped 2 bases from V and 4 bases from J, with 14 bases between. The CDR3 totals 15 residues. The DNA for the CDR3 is TGTGCCAGCAGTTACGAGGGTTTGGGGAGCTATGGCTACACCTTC. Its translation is CASSYEGLGSYGYTF.